The 3 T cell receptor beta chains below come from one sample, sequenced in a study of shared clonotypes between healthy human individuals (dated by TCRdb to 2020 to 2022). The library was prepared using the immunoSEQ multiplex PCR assay. TCRdb mirrors the immuneACCESS table, restricted to in-frame sequences. Some clones are absent from its copies; in checked studies, under half trace to an unresolved V gene, and the reason for the others is unknown. The sample includes about 1.5 million clones, with nearly 99% observed a single time. About 0.45% of the sample goes to the ten largest clones. The sequenced material came from naive CD4+ T cells sorted from blood. This specimen's cell subset or site label, per the study, means: CD45RA+ positively selected. Receptors were obtained from a man aged 25-45 years in good health.

The chain joins TRBV29-1 to TRBJ2-1; 9 nucleotides align to TRBD2. CDR3 length equals 14 residues. With V trimmed by 6 bases and J by 4 bases, 7 bases remained unmatched. Looked up from germline, CDR1 is SQVTM and CDR2 is ANQGSEA. CDR3 nucleotide sequence: TGCAGCGTCTCTCTAGCGGGAATTTACAATGAGCAGTTCTTC. Translated: CSVSLAGIYNEQFF.

The J gene is TRBJ1-1, the V gene TRBV6-5; possibly TRBD1 for D (5 bases). Germline V CDR1 and CDR2: MNHEY, SVGAGI. V was clipped by 8 bases and J by 7 bases, with 20 bases between them. CDR3 length: 14 residues. CDR3 in DNA: TGTGCCAGCCGGGACTCCTTGGGGTTGGGTGAAGCTTTCTTT. It specifies CASRDSLGLGEAFF.

The chain carries TRBV28 and TRBJ2-7; the match to TRBD2 covers 13 bases. In germline, CDR1 is MDHEN, CDR2 SYDVKM. With V trimmed by 6 bases and J by 6 bases, 8 bases remained unmatched. This CDR3 comprises 15 residues. The chain's CDR3 is CASRILAGGPGEQYF. Here the CDR3 DNA reads TGTGCCAGCAGGATACTAGCGGGAGGGCCCGGCGAGCAGTACTTC.